These T cell receptor beta chains were read from a single sample in a study of cytomegalovirus exposure and HLA in healthy donors. Sequenced by immunoSEQ multiplex PCR; TCRdb stores in-frame clones only, minus some. The sample shows about 190,000 clones, about 69% of them seen only once. Input material: PBMCs. The receptors originated from a man aged 25 to 40 in good health and CMV-seropositive. Each CDR3 is given with its conserved first and last residue. The D gene is left open where the match is weak. Some rows have no size entry. The others give once, few or many, or a class for an expanded clone.

len	v_gene	abundance	d_gene	j_gene	CDR3nt	CDR3aa
15	TRBV5-1	.	TRBD1	TRBJ1-1	TGCGCCAGCAGCTCTCAACAGGGGGCGGGTTCTGAAGCTTTCTTT	CASSSQQGAGSEAFF
15	TRBV11-2	.	TRBD2	TRBJ2-3	TGTGCCAGCAGGTCGGCGGCGGGGGGCACAGATACGCAGTATTTT	CASRSAAGGTDTQYF
19	TRBV4-3	.	.	TRBJ2-6	TGCGCCAGCAGCCAACGTAAGACTAGTTGGGATTCTGGGGCCAACGTCCTGACTTTC	CASSQRKTSWDSGANVLTF
15	TRBV5-6	.	.	TRBJ1-6	TGTGCCAGCAGCTTGGTGGCCGGGGTTAATTCACCCCTCCACTTT	CASSLVAGVNSPLHF
14	TRBV27	.	TRBD2	TRBJ2-7	TGTGCCAGCAGTCCTGGACTAGCGGGCTACGAGCAGTACTTC	CASSPGLAGYEQYF
17	TRBV28	.	.	TRBJ2-7	TGTGCCAGCTCCACCGGGGGAGGCAGCGGTCTCTCCTACGAGCAGTACTTC	CASSTGGGSGLSYEQYF
14	TRBV10-3	.	TRBD1	TRBJ1-5	TGTGCCATATGGACAGGATCAGGCAATCAGCCCCAGCATTTT	CAIWTGSGNQPQHF
13	TRBV6-1	.	.	TRBJ2-7	TGTGCCAGCAGTGAAGGGGGGGAGTACGAGCAGTACTTC	CASSEGGEYEQYF
15	TRBV7-2	.	TRBD1	TRBJ2-7	TGTGCCAGCAGCATCTTGACAGGGGGCGCCTACGAGCAGTACTTC	CASSILTGGAYEQYF
15	TRBV25-1	.	.	TRBJ1-6	TGTGCCAGCAGCAAGGAAGGACAGATAAATTCACCCCTCCACTTT	CASSKEGQINSPLHF
15	TRBV30	.	TRBD1	TRBJ2-5	TGTGCCTGGACCCCAGGACAGGGCAGGCAAGAGACCCAGTACTTC	CAWTPGQGRQETQYF
13	TRBV7-6	.	.	TRBJ2-7	TGTGCCAGCAGCTCGAGGGAGGCCAACGAGCAGTACTTC	CASSSREANEQYF
12	TRBV5-7	.	TRBD1	TRBJ1-6	TGTGCCAGCAGCGTTAGGGACAGTTCCTTCCACTTT	CASSVRDSSFHF
15	TRBV5-1	.	.	TRBJ1-2	TGCGCCAGCAGCACTTCGGACGGGGGATACTATGGCTACACCTTC	CASSTSDGGYYGYTF
14	TRBV19	.	.	TRBJ1-1	TGTGCCAGTAGTAGGGAGACGTTGAACACTGAAGCTTTCTTT	CASSRETLNTEAFF
14	TRBV28	few	.	TRBJ1-4	TGTGCCAGCAGTTTTCCCGCCACAAATGAAAAACTGTTTTTT	CASSFPATNEKLFF
14	TRBV7-2	.	.	TRBJ2-7	TGTGCCAGCAGCTTCTCCGACAGGAGCAGGGAGCAGTACTTC	CASSFSDRSREQYF
14	TRBV29-1	few	.	TRBJ2-7	TGCAGCGTTGATAGGGGTATAGGTACGATTCGGTCGTACTTC	CSVDRGIGTIRSYF
13	TRBV28	few	.	TRBJ1-2	TGTGCCAGCAGTTTAGCGGCAAACTATGGCTACACCTTC	CASSLAANYGYTF
16	TRBV11-2	.	.	TRBJ1-5	TGTGCCAGCAGCTTAAGCGGGCCCCAGGGCAATCAGCCCCAGCATTTT	CASSLSGPQGNQPQHF
14	TRBV6-1	.	.	TRBJ2-3	TGTGCCATTCGGCGGGTTGCGGCGGGTGATACGCAGTATTTT	CAIRRVAAGDTQYF
15	TRBV6-5	few	TRBD1	TRBJ2-3	TGTGCCAGCAGTCCCTCGGGACAGGACACAGATACGCAGTATTTT	CASSPSGQDTDTQYF
15	TRBV15	.	.	TRBJ1-6	TGTGCCACCAGCAGAGAGGCAGGGTCGCATTCACCCCTCCACTTT	CATSREAGSHSPLHF
15	TRBV5-1	.	.	TRBJ1-1	TGCGCCAGCAGCTTGGCCCGGAACCGCGGCACTGAAGCTTTCTTT	CASSLARNRGTEAFF
16	TRBV5-1	.	.	TRBJ1-1	TGCGCCAGCAGCTTGGAAGGGACAAGGAGAAACACTGAAGCTTTCTTT	CASSLEGTRRNTEAFF
16	TRBV7-8	.	.	TRBJ1-3	TGTGCCAGCAGCCCCGAGGCACGGGGCTCTGGAAACACCATATATTTT	CASSPEARGSGNTIYF
16	TRBV7-6	.	TRBD2	TRBJ2-7	TGTGCCAGCAGCTTATTGTCTAGCGGGGGGAGATACGAGCAGTACTTC	CASSLLSSGGRYEQYF
12	TRBV9	many	TRBD1	TRBJ2-3	TGTGCCAGTAGGGGGCTTACAGATACGCAGTATTTT	CASRGLTDTQYF
13	TRBV19	few	TRBD1	TRBJ2-7	TGTGCCAGTAGAGGGACAGGGCCCTTCGAGCAGTACTTC	CASRGTGPFEQYF
14	TRBV6-5	.	.	TRBJ1-2	TGTGCCAGCAGTTACTCCCAACAGGCTGCTGGCTACACCTTC	CASSYSQQAAGYTF
15	TRBV6-4	once	.	TRBJ2-7	TGTGCCAGCAGTAGTTTCCCGAGGCGCCTTTACGAGCAGTACTTC	CASSSFPRRLYEQYF
15	TRBV7-6	.	.	TRBJ2-7	TGTGCCAGCAGCCCGCACCGGAGCGGCTCTAACGAGCAGTACTTC	CASSPHRSGSNEQYF
14	TRBV5-1	.	TRBD1	TRBJ2-7	TGCGCCAGCAGCTTTGGGACAGGCTCCTACGAGCAGTACTTC	CASSFGTGSYEQYF
14	TRBV5-1	.	TRBD1	TRBJ1-2	TGCGCCAGCAGCTTCTCCGGGACAGAATATGGCTACACCTTC	CASSFSGTEYGYTF
15	TRBV6-5	.	.	TRBJ1-2	TGTGCCAGCAGTGCCAACAGGGAAACTAACTATGGCTACACCTTC	CASSANRETNYGYTF
14	TRBV11-1	few	.	TRBJ2-7	TGTGCCAGCAGCTTCGACCGGGGGAGCTACGAGCAGTACTTC	CASSFDRGSYEQYF
18	TRBV7-9	.	TRBD1	TRBJ1-6	TGTGCCAGCAGCTCGATTAAACTCAGGACAGGGATTAATTCACCCCTCCACTTT	CASSSIKLRTGINSPLHF
17	TRBV4-1	.	TRBD1	TRBJ2-3	TGCGCCAGCAGCCAAGAATATAGGACAGGGGGCCTAGATACGCAGTATTTT	CASSQEYRTGGLDTQYF
16	TRBV2	.	TRBD2	TRBJ2-5	TGTGCCAGCAGTGAATCACAGCGGGAATTTTTAGAGACCCAGTACTTC	CASSESQREFLETQYF
14	TRBV11-2	.	.	TRBJ2-5	TGTGCCAGCAGCTTAGACCCCTACGGAGAGACCCAGTACTTC	CASSLDPYGETQYF
15	TRBV7-2	.	.	TRBJ1-2	TGTGCCAGCAGCTTATCCAGTAAGGATGGGCTCGGCTACACCTTC	CASSLSSKDGLGYTF
16	TRBV7-9	.	TRBD2	TRBJ2-1	TGTGCCAGCAGCTCCCTCAGGGGCGGGGGGATCAATGAGCAGTTCTTC	CASSSLRGGGINEQFF
12	TRBV7-9	many	.	TRBJ2-7	TGTGCCAGCAGTCCGAGCTCCTACGAGCAGTACTTC	CASSPSSYEQYF
13	TRBV7-6	.	.	TRBJ1-1	TGTGCCAGCAGCCACCGGGGGGAGACTGAAGCTTTCTTT	CASSHRGETEAFF
15	TRBV5-4	.	.	TRBJ1-3	TGTGCCAGCAGCCCGGACGGGAACTCTGGAAACACCATATATTTT	CASSPDGNSGNTIYF
19	TRBV9	.	TRBD1	TRBJ1-2	TGTGCCAGCAGCGTAGCTCAATGGGGACAGGGGGCTGGACCCTATGGCTACACCTTC	CASSVAQWGQGAGPYGYTF
14	TRBV19	.	.	TRBJ2-7	TGTGCCGGTAGTATTTTGGACAGACCCTACGAGCAGTACTTC	CAGSILDRPYEQYF
15	TRBV5-4	.	TRBD1	TRBJ1-1	TGTGCCAGCAGCTTGGGGAGGGACAGGAGAACTGAAGCTTTCTTT	CASSLGRDRRTEAFF
14	TRBV6-5	.	.	TRBJ1-5	TGTGCCAGCAGTTACGGTAGATTCAATCAGCCCCAGCATTTT	CASSYGRFNQPQHF
15	TRBV27	.	TRBD1	TRBJ2-7	TGTGCCAGCAGTTCACCGGACAGGGGGACCTACGAGCAGTACTTC	CASSSPDRGTYEQYF
14	TRBV11-3	.	.	TRBJ1-1	TGTGCCAGCAGCTTGTCGACAGGAAACACTGAAGCTTTCTTT	CASSLSTGNTEAFF
16	TRBV4-1	.	TRBD1	TRBJ1-2	TGCGCCAGCAGCCAACTCCCGACAGGGATTAACTATGGCTACACCTTC	CASSQLPTGINYGYTF
16	TRBV7-8	few	.	TRBJ1-6	TGTGCCAGCAGCTCAACGTCAGTAGGACTTTGGTCACCCCTCCACTTT	CASSSTSVGLWSPLHF
18	TRBV15	.	TRBD1	TRBJ1-6	TGTGCCACCAGCAGAGGGACGGACAGGGGGGATGCTAATTCACCCCTCCACTTT	CATSRGTDRGDANSPLHF
13	TRBV6-5	.	TRBD1	TRBJ1-6	TGTGCCAGCAGACAGGGGAACAATTCACCCCTCCACTTT	CASRQGNNSPLHF
14	TRBV10-3	.	TRBD1	TRBJ2-3	TGTGCCATCAGCGCTACGACAGGGTCGGATACGCAGTATTTT	CAISATTGSDTQYF
16	TRBV11-3	.	TRBD1	TRBJ2-2	TGTGCCAGCAGCTTAGACGTCGGACAGGGCACCGGGGAGCTGTTTTTT	CASSLDVGQGTGELFF
15	TRBV9	.	TRBD2	TRBJ2-3	TGTGCCAGCAGCTTCACTAGCGGGAGCACAGATACGCAGTATTTT	CASSFTSGSTDTQYF
16	TRBV5-4	.	TRBD2	TRBJ2-7	TGTGCCAGCAGCTTGAAGGAAGCGGGGAGCGCCTACGAGCAGTACTTC	CASSLKEAGSAYEQYF
15	TRBV28	.	.	TRBJ1-5	TGTGCCAGCAGTTTATGGGCGGGGGGGGATCAGCCCCAGCATTTT	CASSLWAGGDQPQHF